This TCR beta chain derives from a study of cytomegalovirus exposure and HLA in healthy donors. Trimming at V came to 3 bases and at J to 5 bases, leaving 8 bases not matched to a gene. The V gene's germline CDR1 is SGHRS and CDR2 YFSETQ. The CDR3 sequence is 15 residues long. Note on this clone: The antigen is undetermined.

The PCR ran on 60 Vbeta and 13 Jbeta primers. Libraries were prepared by immunoSEQ multiplex PCR; TCRdb keeps only in-frame clonotypes and omits some of them. The sample table sets out roughly 73,000 clones. Findings of the study overall: In a later analysis, TCR beta V- and J-gene trimming showed a link to a missense DCLRE1C variant. The only immune exposure information that was available was CMV serostatus. Later on, an analysis tied under 20,000 TCR beta sequences to HLA alleles at 0.05 false discovery rate.

Likely unrecorded immune exposures existed in these nominally healthy donors. The chain carries TRBV5-1 and TRBJ1-1; 9 bases are shared with TRBD1. The specimen was PBMCs. The TCR originated in a man over 45 in good health and CMV-seropositive. The CDR3 region has the DNA TGCGCCAGCAGCTCCTCGGGACAGGGTGGAACTGAAGCTTTCTTT. Amino acid sequence: CASSSSGQGGTEAFF.